This T cell receptor beta chain was identified in a study of T cells in Graves' hyperthyroidism and ophthalmopathy (dated by TCRdb to the late 2010s). At the level of the whole study: Peripheral blood samples were taken at the time of initial diagnosis, prior to any treatment. In addition, the study compared T-cell repertoires in thyroid tissue and in blood from several Graves' hyperthyroidism patients. For training and testing, the 80 to 100 patients in the discovery cohort were randomly divided in a 7:3 ratio. After sampling, hyperthyroidism patients received methimazole starting at 30 mg daily, and ophthalmopathy patients received high-dose intravenous methylprednisolone. Prospective prediction of ophthalmopathy was tested in an independent validation cohort of about 19 hyperthyroidism patients and 17 patients who later progressed to ophthalmopathy. According to the paper, TCR Vbeta CDR3 sequencing was carried out on some 140 peripheral blood samples, which came from under 50 ophthalmopathy, around 74 hyperthyroidism and about 17 progressor patients. A discovery cohort of about a hundred patients, about 43 with Graves' ophthalmopathy and 57 with stable Graves' hyperthyroidism, was used to find distinguishing TCR V-J signatures.

Amplification of TCR beta CDR3 regions was carried out from RNA transcripts. The first round of RT-PCR for the TCR CDR3 was performed with the HTBI primer set and the Qiagen OneStep RT-PCR kit. The libraries were constructed in a second round of multiplex PCR and then size-selected and purified. The libraries were sequenced on an Illumina HiSeq2000 using paired-end 100 bp reads. The published analysis was carried out like this. Raw data were processed with SOAPnuke, discarding reads with adapters, uncalled bases, mean Phred below 15, or no exact constant-primer or identifier match. COPE v1.2.5 was used to merge high-quality paired reads, and clonotypes were defined as unique nucleotide sequences. MiTCR v1.1 was used to align clonotypes to the IMGT TRBV, TRBD and TRBJ reference segments. The analysis included only V-J combinations with a frequency above 0.0001, which together covered around 99% of the repertoires. A TCS score was defined as the ratio of F50 (clonal expansion) to E x V (chaos), with BLOSUM62-based TCRdist applied between CDR3 peptides within each V-J. Welch's t-statistics and random forest reduced 450 to 600 V-J features to around 14, which were used in a naive Bayes classifier (R e1071). The raw public reads went through TCRdb reprocessing: fastp at Q25, MiXCR clone calling, in-frame beta chains kept. Records with the same CDR3 protein are collapsed into one entry carrying the most frequent genes and DNA. The V and J calls shown here were made by TCRdb, not taken from the authors' results. In this sample the table shows fewer than 900,000 distinct CDR3 sequences, about a sixth of which occur a single time. The biggest ten clones account for approximately 8.4% of the sample.

V and J are truncated by 5 bases and 6 bases respectively, leaving an intervening sequence of 23 bases. Inclusive of the bounding cysteine and phenylalanine, the CDR3 is 17 residues long. Only CDR3 DNA remains: 51 bases, in frame from the first base. The germline V gene supplies CDR1 SGHTA and CDR2 FQGTGA. Overall results and qualifications from the work: In cross-validation, a model built on a 13 V-J signature told ophthalmopathy apart from stable hyperthyroidism with just under 90% sensitivity and roughly 81% specificity, and in testing the same model reached 80%/75%. Most expanded thyroid clonotypes (frequency above 0.001) were also found in blood, which suggests that blood repertoires may mirror thyroid immune responses. In validation, progression to ophthalmopathy was predicted by the model with roughly 69% sensitivity and 72% to 85% specificity, a median of approximately 6.5 months before onset. No statistical method was used to set the sample size in advance, and investigators knew the group allocation.

This clonotype was recorded a few times. This receptor's antigen is unknown. Qualities for individual bases were not recorded, and no much larger clone is one base off. Graves' hyperthyroidism was defined as stable when no progression to ophthalmopathy occurred over 18 months of follow-up. Hyperthyroidism patients were newly diagnosed, had a disease duration of under 2 months, and were aged 18 to 65 years. Any patient with an uncontrolled infection, another autoimmune disease, pregnancy or lactation was excluded. Diagnoses were based on clinical symptoms, serum thyroxine and TRAb, thyroid ultrasound and orbital computed tomography. PBMCs were separated from roughly 10 ml of fresh peripheral blood using Ficoll-Paque density gradient centrifugation. Trizol reagent was used to extract total RNA, and RNA quality was then checked on an Agilent 2100 Bioanalyzer.

The sequenced sample consisted of blood. The chain uses TRBV7-3 and TRBJ2-1; the D gene is perhaps TRBD1, from 6 matching bases. This clonotype was sampled from a young man with Graves' hyperthyroidism. The CDR3: CASSPTTGTYLINEQFF. The DNA reads as follows: TGTGCCAGCAGCCCAACTACCGGGACATACTTAATCAATGAGCAGTTCTTC.